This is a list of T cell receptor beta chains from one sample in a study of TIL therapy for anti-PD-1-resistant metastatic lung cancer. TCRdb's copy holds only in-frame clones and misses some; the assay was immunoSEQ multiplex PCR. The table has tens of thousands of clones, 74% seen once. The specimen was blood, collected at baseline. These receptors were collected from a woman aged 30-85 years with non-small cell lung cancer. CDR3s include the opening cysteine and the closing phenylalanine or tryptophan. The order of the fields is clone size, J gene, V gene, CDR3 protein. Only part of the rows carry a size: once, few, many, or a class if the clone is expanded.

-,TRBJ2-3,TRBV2,CASKTSGPRDTQYF
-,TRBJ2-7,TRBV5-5,CASSSGGETSGSLEQYF
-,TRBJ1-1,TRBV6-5,CASSPSRGYSTEAFF
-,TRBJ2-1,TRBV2,CASSARINEQFF
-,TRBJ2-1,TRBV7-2,CASSKTSGRSSYNEQFF
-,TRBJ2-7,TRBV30,CAWSVLWGSGTGEQYF
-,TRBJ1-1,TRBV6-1,CASSGQGGRTEAFF
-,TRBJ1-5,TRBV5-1,CASSFGDRNQPQHF
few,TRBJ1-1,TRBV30,CAWQGGTEAFF
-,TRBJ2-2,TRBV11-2,CASSLNSRTGRTGELFF